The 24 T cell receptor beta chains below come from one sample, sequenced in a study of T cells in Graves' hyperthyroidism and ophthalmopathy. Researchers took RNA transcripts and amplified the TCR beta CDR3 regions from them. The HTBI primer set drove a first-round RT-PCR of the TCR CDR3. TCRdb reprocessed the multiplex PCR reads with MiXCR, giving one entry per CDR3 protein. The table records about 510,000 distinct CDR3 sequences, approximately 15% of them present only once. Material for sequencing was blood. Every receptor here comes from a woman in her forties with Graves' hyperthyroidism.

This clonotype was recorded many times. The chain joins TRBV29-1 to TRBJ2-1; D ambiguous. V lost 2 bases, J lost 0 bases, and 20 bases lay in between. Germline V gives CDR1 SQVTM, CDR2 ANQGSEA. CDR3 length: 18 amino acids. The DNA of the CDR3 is TGCAGCGTTGAATTGTCGTGGGATTGGTTTAGCTCCTACAATGAGCAGTTCTTC. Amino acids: CSVELSWDWFSSYNEQFF.

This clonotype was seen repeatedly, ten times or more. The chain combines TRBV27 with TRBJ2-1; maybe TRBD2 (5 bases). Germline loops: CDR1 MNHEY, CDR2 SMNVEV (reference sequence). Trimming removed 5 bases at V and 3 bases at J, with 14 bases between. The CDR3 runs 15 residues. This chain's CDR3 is CASSPWGARYNEQFF. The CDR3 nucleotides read TGTGCCAGCAGTCCATGGGGAGCCCGCTACAATGAGCAGTTCTTC.

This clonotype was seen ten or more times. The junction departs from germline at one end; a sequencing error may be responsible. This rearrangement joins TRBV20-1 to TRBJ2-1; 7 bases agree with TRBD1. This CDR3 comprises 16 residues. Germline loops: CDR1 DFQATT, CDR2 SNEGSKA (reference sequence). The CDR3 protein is CSSLALRGQNYDEQFF. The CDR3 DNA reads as TGCAGTTCACTCGCCCTCCGGGGACAGAACTACGATGAGCAGTTCTTC.

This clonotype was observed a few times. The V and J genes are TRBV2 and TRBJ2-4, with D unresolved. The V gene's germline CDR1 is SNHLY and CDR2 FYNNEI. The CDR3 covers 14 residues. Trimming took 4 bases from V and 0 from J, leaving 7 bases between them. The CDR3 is CASSAELAKNIQYF. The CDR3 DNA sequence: TGTGCCAGCAGTGCTGAGCTAGCCAAAAACATTCAGTACTTC. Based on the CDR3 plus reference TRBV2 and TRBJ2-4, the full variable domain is EPEVTQTPSHQVTQMGQEVILRCVPISNHLYFYWYRQILGQKVEFLVSFYNNEISEKSEIFDDQFSVERPDGSNFTLKIRSTKLEDSAMYFCASSAELAKNIQYFGAGTRLSVL.

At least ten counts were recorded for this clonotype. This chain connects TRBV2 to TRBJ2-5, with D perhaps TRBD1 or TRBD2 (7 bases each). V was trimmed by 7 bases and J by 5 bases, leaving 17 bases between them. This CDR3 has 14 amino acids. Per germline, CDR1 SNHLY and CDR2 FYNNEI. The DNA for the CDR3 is TGTGCCAGCATGAACGGCAGGGGGGGGGAGACCCAGTACTTC. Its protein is CASMNGRGGETQYF.

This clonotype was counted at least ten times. The CDR3 loop is CASALGMNTEAFF. The DNA for the CDR3 is TGTGCCAGCGCTTTGGGTATGAACACTGAAGCTTTCTTT. The chain combines TRBV2 with TRBJ1-1; D is uncertain. Trimming removed 8 bases from V and 0 bases from J, with 10 bases in between. The CDR3 sequence is 13 residues long. CDR1 and CDR2 from the germline V gene are SNHLY and FYNNEI.

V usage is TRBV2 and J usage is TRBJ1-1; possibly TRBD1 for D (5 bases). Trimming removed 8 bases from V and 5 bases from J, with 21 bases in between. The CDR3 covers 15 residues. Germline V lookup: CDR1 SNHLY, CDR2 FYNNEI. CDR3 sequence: CASVGDRSGRTEAFF. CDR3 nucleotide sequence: TGTGCCAGCGTCGGGGACCGAAGCGGGAGGACTGAAGCTTTCTTT.

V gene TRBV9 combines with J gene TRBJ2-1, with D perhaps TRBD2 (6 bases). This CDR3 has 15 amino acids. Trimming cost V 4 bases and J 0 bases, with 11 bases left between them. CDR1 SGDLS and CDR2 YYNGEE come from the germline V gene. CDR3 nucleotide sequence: TGTGCCAGCAGCCCGAGACTAGACTCCTACAATGAGCAGTTCTTC. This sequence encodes CASSPRLDSYNEQFF.

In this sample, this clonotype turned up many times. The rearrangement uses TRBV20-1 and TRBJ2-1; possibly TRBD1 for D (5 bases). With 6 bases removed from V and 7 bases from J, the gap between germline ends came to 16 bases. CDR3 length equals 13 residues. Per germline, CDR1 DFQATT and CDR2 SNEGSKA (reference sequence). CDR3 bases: TGCAGTGCAGACCCCAGGGCGCGGAATGAGCAGTTCTTC. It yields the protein CSADPRARNEQFF.

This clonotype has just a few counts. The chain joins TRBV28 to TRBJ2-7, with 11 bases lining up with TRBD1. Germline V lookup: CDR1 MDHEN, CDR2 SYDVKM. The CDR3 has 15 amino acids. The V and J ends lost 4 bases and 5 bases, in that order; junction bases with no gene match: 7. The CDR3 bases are TGTGCCAGCAGTTCCCAAGGGACAGGGGGAAACGAGCAGTACTTC. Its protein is CASSSQGTGGNEQYF.

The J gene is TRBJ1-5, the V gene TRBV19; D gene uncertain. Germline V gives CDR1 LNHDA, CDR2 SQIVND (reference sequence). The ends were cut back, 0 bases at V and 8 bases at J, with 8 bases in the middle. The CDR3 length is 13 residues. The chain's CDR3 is CASSIERGKPQHF. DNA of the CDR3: TGTGCCAGTAGTATAGAGCGGGGAAAGCCCCAGCATTTT.

The CDR3 here is CASSAGLQVFQETQYF. CDR3 DNA: TGCGCCAGCAGCGCAGGCCTTCAGGTTTTTCAAGAGACCCAGTACTTC. The chain has TRBV5-1 and TRBJ2-5; D remains unclear. Germline V gene lookup returns CDR1 SGHRS and CDR2 YFSETQ. CDR3 length: 16 amino acids. V dropped 4 bases and J dropped 2 bases, with 18 bases sitting between them.

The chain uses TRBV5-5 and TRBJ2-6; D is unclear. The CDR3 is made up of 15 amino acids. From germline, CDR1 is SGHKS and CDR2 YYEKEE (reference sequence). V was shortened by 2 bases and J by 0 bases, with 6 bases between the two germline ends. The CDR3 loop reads CASSFSDSGANVLTF. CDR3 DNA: TGTGCCAGCAGCTTTTCGGACTCTGGGGCCAACGTCCTGACTTTC.

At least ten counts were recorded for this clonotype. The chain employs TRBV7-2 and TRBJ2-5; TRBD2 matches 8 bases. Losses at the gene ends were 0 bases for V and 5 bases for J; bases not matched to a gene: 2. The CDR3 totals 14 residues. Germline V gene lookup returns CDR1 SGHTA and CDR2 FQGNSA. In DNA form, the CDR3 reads TGTGCCAGCAGCTTAGCTCCTAGCGGGGAGACCCAGTACTTC. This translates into CASSLAPSGETQYF.

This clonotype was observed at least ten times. The CDR3 DNA reads TGTGCCAGCAGAGGACAGCTGAACACTGAAGCTTTCTTT. It yields the protein CASRGQLNTEAFF. This chain connects TRBV28 to TRBJ1-1; a possible D gene is TRBD1 (6 bases). Trimming left V 6 bases short and J 0 bases short, with 8 bases between. The CDR3 length is 13 residues. Per germline, CDR1 MDHEN and CDR2 SYDVKM.

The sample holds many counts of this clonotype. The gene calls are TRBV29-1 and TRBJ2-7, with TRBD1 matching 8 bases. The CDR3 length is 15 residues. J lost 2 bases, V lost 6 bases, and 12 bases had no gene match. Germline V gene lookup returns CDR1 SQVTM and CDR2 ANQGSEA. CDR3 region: CSVQLPGTGAYEQYF. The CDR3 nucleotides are TGCAGCGTCCAACTCCCGGGGACAGGAGCCTACGAGCAGTACTTC.

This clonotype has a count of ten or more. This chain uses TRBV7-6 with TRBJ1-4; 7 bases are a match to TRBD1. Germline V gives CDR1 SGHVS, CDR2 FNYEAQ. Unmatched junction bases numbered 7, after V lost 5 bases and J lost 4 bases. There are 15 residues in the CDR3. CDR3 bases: TGTGCCAGCAGCCCAGGGGGGGGTTATAATGAAAAACTGTTTTTT. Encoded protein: CASSPGGGYNEKLFF.

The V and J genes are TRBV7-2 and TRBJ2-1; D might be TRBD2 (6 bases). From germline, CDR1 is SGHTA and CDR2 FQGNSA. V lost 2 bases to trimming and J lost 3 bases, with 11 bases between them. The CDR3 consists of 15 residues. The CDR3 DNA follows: TGTGCCAGCAGCTTATTTCGGGACTTCTACAATGAGCAGTTCTTC. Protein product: CASSLFRDFYNEQFF.

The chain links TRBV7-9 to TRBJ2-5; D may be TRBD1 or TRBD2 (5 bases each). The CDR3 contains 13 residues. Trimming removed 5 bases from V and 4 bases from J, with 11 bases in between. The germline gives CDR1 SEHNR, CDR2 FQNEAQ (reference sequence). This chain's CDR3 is CASSLGTIETQYF. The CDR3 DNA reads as TGTGCCAGCAGCCTCGGGACCATAGAGACCCAGTACTTC.

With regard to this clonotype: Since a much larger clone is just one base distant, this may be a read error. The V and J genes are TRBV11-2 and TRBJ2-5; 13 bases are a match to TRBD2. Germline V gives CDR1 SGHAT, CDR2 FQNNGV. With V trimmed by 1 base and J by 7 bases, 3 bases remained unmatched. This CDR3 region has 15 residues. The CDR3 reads CASSLGTSGSGTQYF. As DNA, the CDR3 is TGTGCCAGCAGCTTAGGGACTAGCGGGAGTGGGACCCAGTACTTC.

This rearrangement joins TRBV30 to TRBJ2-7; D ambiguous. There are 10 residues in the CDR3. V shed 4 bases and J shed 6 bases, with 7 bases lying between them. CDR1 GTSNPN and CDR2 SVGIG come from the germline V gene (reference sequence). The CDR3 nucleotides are TGTGCCTGGACCCCGAGCGAGCAGTACTTC. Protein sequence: CAWTPSEQYF.

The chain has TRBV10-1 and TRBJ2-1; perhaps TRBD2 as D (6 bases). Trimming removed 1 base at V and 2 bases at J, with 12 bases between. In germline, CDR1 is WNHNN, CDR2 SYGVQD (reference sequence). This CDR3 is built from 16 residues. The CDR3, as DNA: TGCGCCAGCAGTGAGTACGGGGACTTCACCTACAATGAGCAGTTCTTC. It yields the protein CASSEYGDFTYNEQFF.

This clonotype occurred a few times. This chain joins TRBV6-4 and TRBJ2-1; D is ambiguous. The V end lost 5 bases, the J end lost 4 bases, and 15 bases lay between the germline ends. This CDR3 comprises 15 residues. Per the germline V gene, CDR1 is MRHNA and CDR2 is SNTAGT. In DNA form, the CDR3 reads TGTGCCAGCAGTCGGGTCAACCGTAGGTACAATGAGCAGTTCTTC. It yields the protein CASSRVNRRYNEQFF.

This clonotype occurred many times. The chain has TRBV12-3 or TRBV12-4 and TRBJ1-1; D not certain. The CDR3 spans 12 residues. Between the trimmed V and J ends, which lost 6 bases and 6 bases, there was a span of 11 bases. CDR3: CASRLTKAEAFF. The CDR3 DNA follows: TGTGCCAGCAGACTCACGAAGGCTGAAGCTTTCTTT.